This TCR beta chain was identified during a study of cytomegalovirus exposure and HLA in healthy donors. This clone was counted a few times. CDR3 length: 15 residues. Trimming removed 6 bases from V and 6 bases from J; junction bases left unmatched: 7. The V gene's germline CDR1 is MDHEN and CDR2 SYDVKM. PCR was performed using 60 Vbeta and 13 Jbeta primers. TCRdb keeps only in-frame clones here, not all; method: immunoSEQ multiplex PCR. Among around 200,000 clones, about 81% were seen once, and the ten largest hold over 4%. The sequence was obtained from a man aged 25 to 40 in good health and CMV-seropositive. The chain has TRBV28 and TRBJ2-5; 13 positions match TRBD2. Sequencing used PBMCs. The CDR3 loop is CASRPLAGGPKTQYF. Written as DNA, the CDR3 is TGTGCCAGCAGGCCACTAGCGGGGGGGCCGAAGACCCAGTACTTC.